Listed here are 2 T cell receptor beta chains from one sample, sequenced in a study of cytomegalovirus exposure and HLA in healthy donors. The PCR ran on 60 Vbeta and 13 Jbeta primers. The method was immunoSEQ multiplex PCR; TCRdb's version includes in-frame clones alone and lacks a portion of them. The sample shows under 200,000 clones, about 80% of them seen only once. What was sequenced was PBMCs. The source is a woman between 40 and 55 years old in good health and CMV-seronegative.

The chain couples TRBV10-3 to TRBJ2-1, with 9 bases identical to TRBD2. V lost 7 bases and J lost 4; bases outside the gene matches: 5. This CDR3 contains 14 residues. Germline loops: CDR1 ENHRY, CDR2 SYGVKD. The CDR3 DNA is TGTGCCATCAAACATAGCGGGAGTTACAATGAGCAGTTCTTC. Protein: CAIKHSGSYNEQFF.

The J gene is TRBJ2-7, the V gene TRBV2; 8 positions agree with TRBD1. CDR1 and CDR2 (germline): SNHLY, FYNNEI. The CDR3 sequence is 14 residues long. With 1 base clipped from V and 5 bases from J, the junction kept 4 bases outside the gene matches. The CDR3 coding sequence is TGTGCCAGCAGTGAAGACAGGGGGGAAGACGAGCAGTACTTC. Amino acids: CASSEDRGEDEQYF.